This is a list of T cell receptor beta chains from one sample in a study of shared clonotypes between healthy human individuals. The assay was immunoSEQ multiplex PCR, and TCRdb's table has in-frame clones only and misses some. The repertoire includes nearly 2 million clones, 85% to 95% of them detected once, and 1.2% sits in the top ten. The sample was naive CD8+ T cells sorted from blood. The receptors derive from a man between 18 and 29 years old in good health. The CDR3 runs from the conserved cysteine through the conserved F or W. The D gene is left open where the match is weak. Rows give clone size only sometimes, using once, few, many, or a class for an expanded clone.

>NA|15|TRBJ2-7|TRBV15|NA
TGTGCCACCAGCAGAGATCTGCAGACTCCCTACGAGCAGTACTTC
CATSRDLQTPYEQYF
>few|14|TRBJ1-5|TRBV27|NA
TGTGCCAGCAGTTTGGGAGGGGGCAATCAGCCCCAGCATTTT
CASSLGGGNQPQHF
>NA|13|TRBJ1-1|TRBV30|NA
TGTGCCTGTCAGGCCTTGGGTTCCACTGAAGCTTTCTTT
CACQALGSTEAFF
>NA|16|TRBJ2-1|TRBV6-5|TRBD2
TGTGCCAGCAGTTACACCGGGACTAGCGAGTACAATGAGCAGTTCTTC
CASSYTGTSEYNEQFF
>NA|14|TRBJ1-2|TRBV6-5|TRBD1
TGTGCCAGCAGTTACGGGACAGGGGGCCATGGCTACACCTTC
CASSYGTGGHGYTF
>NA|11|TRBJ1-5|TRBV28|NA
TGTGCCAGCAGTTTAAGTCAGCCCCAGCATTTT
CASSLSQPQHF
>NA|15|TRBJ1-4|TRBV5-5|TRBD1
TGTGCCAGCAGCTTGGGTACAGGGGTTAATGAAAAACTGTTTTTT
CASSLGTGVNEKLFF
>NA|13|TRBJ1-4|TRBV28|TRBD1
TGTGCCAGCAGTTTAGGGACAGAGGAAAAACTGTTTTTT
CASSLGTEEKLFF
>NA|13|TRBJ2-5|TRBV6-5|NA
TGTGCCAGCAGTTACGGACCCCAAGAGACCCAGTACTTC
CASSYGPQETQYF
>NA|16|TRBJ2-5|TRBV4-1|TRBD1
TGCGCCAGCAGCCAAGGACAGGGGGCTTCCCAAGAGACCCAGTACTTC
CASSQGQGASQETQYF
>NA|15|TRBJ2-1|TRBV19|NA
TGTGCCAGTAGTTGGACACTAGCTCCTTCGGATGAGCAGTTCTTC
CASSWTLAPSDEQFF
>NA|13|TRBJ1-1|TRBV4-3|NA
TGCGCCAGCAGCCAAGATGTGGAAACTGAAGCTTTCTTT
CASSQDVETEAFF
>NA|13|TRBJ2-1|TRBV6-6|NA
TGTGCCAGCAGAACCCACCGGGCCGATGAGCAGTTCTTC
CASRTHRADEQFF
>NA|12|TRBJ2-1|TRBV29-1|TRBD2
TGCAGCGTTGAATTGGGGGGGAATGAGCAGTTCTTC
CSVELGGNEQFF
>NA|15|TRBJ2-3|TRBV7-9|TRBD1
TGTGCCAGCAGCTACTGGGACAGCCCCACAGATACGCAGTATTTT
CASSYWDSPTDTQYF
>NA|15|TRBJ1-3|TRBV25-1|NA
TGTGCCAGCAGTGAATCAGGAGGGAAGGGAAACACCATATATTTT
CASSESGGKGNTIYF
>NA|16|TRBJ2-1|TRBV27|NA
TGTGCCAGCAGTATCCGGACAGGTGGGACTAGCAATGAGCAGTTCTTC
CASSIRTGGTSNEQFF
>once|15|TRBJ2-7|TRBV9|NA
TGTGCCAGCAGCGTAGGGTCGGGGTCCTCCTACGAGCAGTACTTC
CASSVGSGSSYEQYF
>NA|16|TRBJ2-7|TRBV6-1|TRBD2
TGTGCCAGCAGTGAAGGACTAGCACCGAGCTCCTACGAGCAGTACTTC
CASSEGLAPSSYEQYF
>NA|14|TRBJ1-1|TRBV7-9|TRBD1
TGTGCCAGCAAACCAGGGGACAGGGCAGGGGGAGCTTTCTTT
CASKPGDRAGGAFF
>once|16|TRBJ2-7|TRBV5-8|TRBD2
TGTGCCAGCAGCTCCCCCGGGACTAGCGTTTCCTACGAGCAGTACTTC
CASSSPGTSVSYEQYF
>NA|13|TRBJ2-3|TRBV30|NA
TGTGCCTGGAGTGTACAAGGAGCAGATACGCAGTATTTT
CAWSVQGADTQYF
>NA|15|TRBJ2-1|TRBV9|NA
TGTGCCAGCAGCGTGGGAGTTAGCTCCTACAATGAGCAGTTCTTC
CASSVGVSSYNEQFF